These T cell receptor beta chains were read from a single sample in a study of shared clonotypes between healthy human individuals. Profiled with immunoSEQ multiplex PCR; TCRdb holds only in-frame clones, not every one. The sample records a few million clones, roughly 90% being singletons. The sample taken for sequencing was naive CD4+ T cells from PBMCs. The receptors come from a man younger than 30 in good health. Some clones in this sample may be carry-over from other donors' samples. Each CDR3 is given with its conserved first and last residue. The order of the fields is V gene, J gene, clone size, D gene, CDR3 protein, CDR3 DNA. D genes are given only for firm matches. Size values are once, few and many counts, or a class for expanded clones, and some rows have none.

v_gene: TRBV28
j_gene: TRBJ1-4
abundance: -
d_gene: -
CDR3aa: CASSWSREKLFF
CDR3nt: TGTGCCAGCAGTTGGAGCAGGGAAAAACTGTTTTTT

v_gene: TRBV6-5
j_gene: TRBJ1-1
abundance: few
d_gene: TRBD1
CDR3aa: CASGQGGWTEAFF
CDR3nt: TGTGCCAGCGGACAGGGAGGTTGGACTGAAGCTTTCTTT

v_gene: TRBV28
j_gene: TRBJ1-2
abundance: once
d_gene: -
CDR3aa: CASSFPGGYGYTF
CDR3nt: TGTGCCAGCAGTTTTCCGGGCGGCTATGGCTACACCTTC

v_gene: TRBV30
j_gene: TRBJ2-2
abundance: few
d_gene: -
CDR3aa: CAWTGDSLPTGELFF
CDR3nt: TGTGCCTGGACCGGGGACTCCCTTCCCACCGGGGAGCTGTTTTTT

v_gene: TRBV25-1
j_gene: TRBJ2-3
abundance: -
d_gene: -
CDR3aa: CASRFSATDTQYF
CDR3nt: TGTGCCAGCAGGTTCTCCGCCACAGATACGCAGTATTTT

v_gene: TRBV6-1
j_gene: TRBJ2-7
abundance: -
d_gene: -
CDR3aa: CASSENPTSYEQYF
CDR3nt: TGTGCCAGCAGTGAAAATCCGACCTCCTACGAGCAGTACTTC

v_gene: TRBV15
j_gene: TRBJ2-1
abundance: -
d_gene: TRBD2
CDR3aa: CATSSGLAGLNEQFF
CDR3nt: TGTGCCACCAGCAGTGGACTAGCGGGACTCAATGAGCAGTTCTTC

v_gene: TRBV19
j_gene: TRBJ2-3
abundance: -
d_gene: TRBD2
CDR3aa: CASSTSGSIDTQYF
CDR3nt: TGTGCCAGTAGTACCAGCGGGAGTATAGATACGCAGTATTTT

v_gene: TRBV19
j_gene: TRBJ2-2
abundance: -
d_gene: TRBD2
CDR3aa: CASSVGLAGGSWTGELFF
CDR3nt: TGTGCCAGTAGTGTAGGACTAGCGGGAGGGTCTTGGACCGGGGAGCTGTTTTTT

v_gene: TRBV4-1
j_gene: TRBJ1-5
abundance: -
d_gene: -
CDR3aa: CASSQAVFSTQPQHF
CDR3nt: TGCGCCAGCAGCCAAGCAGTGTTTAGTACTCAGCCCCAGCATTTT

v_gene: TRBV11-2
j_gene: TRBJ1-1
abundance: -
d_gene: -
CDR3aa: CASSPGARGAFF
CDR3nt: TGTGCCAGCAGCCCGGGGGCCCGAGGAGCTTTCTTT

v_gene: TRBV29-1
j_gene: TRBJ2-1
abundance: -
d_gene: -
CDR3aa: CSVAANNEQFF
CDR3nt: TGCAGCGTTGCGGCCAACAATGAGCAGTTCTTC

v_gene: TRBV5-1
j_gene: TRBJ2-5
abundance: -
d_gene: -
CDR3aa: CASSQPWTAQETQYF
CDR3nt: TGCGCCAGCAGCCAGCCCTGGACAGCCCAAGAGACCCAGTACTTC

v_gene: TRBV28
j_gene: TRBJ2-7
abundance: -
d_gene: -
CDR3aa: CASSFQAGYPYEQYF
CDR3nt: TGTGCCAGCAGTTTTCAGGCAGGGTACCCCTACGAGCAGTACTTC

v_gene: TRBV2
j_gene: TRBJ1-2
abundance: -
d_gene: TRBD1
CDR3aa: CASHRGANYGYTF
CDR3nt: TGTGCCAGCCACAGGGGAGCTAACTATGGCTACACCTTC

v_gene: TRBV19
j_gene: TRBJ1-1
abundance: -
d_gene: -
CDR3aa: CASSIRANTEAFF
CDR3nt: TGTGCCAGTAGTATAAGGGCGAACACTGAAGCTTTCTTT

v_gene: TRBV10-2
j_gene: TRBJ2-7
abundance: -
d_gene: TRBD2
CDR3aa: CASSGVAGDYEQYF
CDR3nt: TGCGCCAGCAGTGGAGTAGCGGGAGATTACGAGCAGTACTTC

v_gene: TRBV30
j_gene: TRBJ1-1
abundance: few
d_gene: TRBD1
CDR3aa: CAWRTGDYSVYTEAFF
CDR3nt: TGTGCCTGGCGGACAGGGGATTATTCCGTGTACACTGAAGCTTTCTTT

v_gene: TRBV5-4
j_gene: TRBJ1-2
abundance: once
d_gene: TRBD1
CDR3aa: CASSRPDRGRGGYTF
CDR3nt: TGTGCCAGCAGCCGGCCGGACAGGGGGCGCGGGGGCTACACCTTC

v_gene: TRBV27
j_gene: TRBJ2-1
abundance: -
d_gene: -
CDR3aa: CASRRPGDLNEQFF
CDR3nt: TGTGCCAGCAGGAGACCGGGGGACCTCAATGAGCAGTTCTTC

v_gene: TRBV13
j_gene: TRBJ1-1
abundance: few
d_gene: -
CDR3aa: CASSLQGGTEAFF
CDR3nt: TGTGCCAGCAGCTTACAAGGAGGCACTGAAGCTTTCTTT

v_gene: TRBV9
j_gene: TRBJ2-1
abundance: -
d_gene: -
CDR3aa: CASSVGGSGLQGEQFF
CDR3nt: TGTGCCAGCAGCGTAGGGGGTAGCGGACTACAGGGTGAGCAGTTCTTC

v_gene: TRBV19
j_gene: TRBJ1-3
abundance: -
d_gene: -
CDR3aa: CASSISGTLFSGNTIYF
CDR3nt: TGTGCCAGTAGTATCTCAGGCACCCTCTTTTCTGGAAACACCATATATTTT

v_gene: TRBV7-2
j_gene: TRBJ2-5
abundance: -
d_gene: -
CDR3aa: CASSLVGGWETQYF
CDR3nt: TGTGCCAGCAGCTTAGTGGGGGGTTGGGAGACCCAGTACTTC

v_gene: TRBV11-2
j_gene: TRBJ1-6
abundance: -
d_gene: TRBD1
CDR3aa: CASSLTRGQATYSPLHF
CDR3nt: TGTGCCAGCAGCCTGACACGGGGACAGGCCACTTATTCACCCCTCCACTTT

v_gene: TRBV27
j_gene: TRBJ1-2
abundance: -
d_gene: -
CDR3aa: CASSMGRRGWAGGYTF
CDR3nt: TGTGCCAGCAGTATGGGACGGAGAGGGTGGGCGGGTGGCTACACCTTC

v_gene: TRBV2
j_gene: TRBJ2-1
abundance: -
d_gene: TRBD2
CDR3aa: CASSEADPGGEQFF
CDR3nt: TGTGCCAGCAGTGAAGCGGACCCGGGAGGTGAGCAGTTCTTC

v_gene: TRBV7-2
j_gene: TRBJ1-4
abundance: -
d_gene: TRBD1
CDR3aa: CASSTRQGVWEKLFF
CDR3nt: TGTGCCAGCAGCACAAGACAGGGGGTCTGGGAAAAACTGTTTTTT

v_gene: TRBV5-1
j_gene: TRBJ2-1
abundance: once
d_gene: TRBD2
CDR3aa: CASSLVVLAGGINNEQFF
CDR3nt: TGCGCCAGCAGCTTGGTGGTACTAGCGGGGGGAATCAACAATGAGCAGTTCTTC

v_gene: TRBV28
j_gene: TRBJ2-6
abundance: -
d_gene: TRBD1
CDR3aa: CASSHLQGADSAFRANVLTF
CDR3nt: TGTGCCAGCAGCCACCTACAGGGGGCGGACTCCGCTTTTAGGGCCAACGTCCTGACTTTC

v_gene: TRBV4-2
j_gene: TRBJ2-1
abundance: -
d_gene: TRBD2
CDR3aa: CASSQGQREVHNEQFF
CDR3nt: TGTGCCAGCAGCCAAGGGCAGCGGGAGGTACACAATGAGCAGTTCTTC

v_gene: TRBV28
j_gene: TRBJ2-7
abundance: -
d_gene: TRBD1
CDR3aa: CASSSFMTGRMREQYF
CDR3nt: TGTGCCAGCAGTTCTTTTATGACAGGGCGTATGAGGGAGCAGTACTTC

v_gene: TRBV7-9
j_gene: TRBJ2-7
abundance: once
d_gene: TRBD1
CDR3aa: CASSPRDSHEQYF
CDR3nt: TGTGCCAGCAGCCCAAGGGACAGCCACGAGCAGTACTTC

v_gene: TRBV7-3
j_gene: TRBJ2-7
abundance: -
d_gene: -
CDR3aa: CASSLTISHEQYF
CDR3nt: TGTGCCAGCAGCTTAACTATTTCCCACGAGCAGTACTTC

v_gene: TRBV25-1
j_gene: TRBJ2-2
abundance: -
d_gene: -
CDR3aa: CASSYGIGRNAGELFF
CDR3nt: TGTGCCAGCAGTTACGGAATTGGGCGGAATGCCGGGGAGCTGTTTTTT

v_gene: TRBV7-2
j_gene: TRBJ2-5
abundance: -
d_gene: TRBD1
CDR3aa: CASRDRGKGEETQYF
CDR3nt: TGTGCCAGCAGGGACAGGGGGAAGGGGGAAGAGACCCAGTACTTC

v_gene: TRBV6-6
j_gene: TRBJ2-6
abundance: -
d_gene: -
CDR3aa: CASSYPRTTGANVLTF
CDR3nt: TGTGCCAGCAGTTACCCCCGGACTACTGGGGCCAACGTCCTGACTTTC

v_gene: TRBV7-9
j_gene: TRBJ1-2
abundance: -
d_gene: -
CDR3aa: CASSDGLAGYTF
CDR3nt: TGTGCCAGCAGTGACGGGTTGGCAGGCTACACCTTC

v_gene: TRBV28
j_gene: TRBJ1-3
abundance: -
d_gene: -
CDR3aa: CASSLPGGNTIYF
CDR3nt: TGTGCCAGCAGTTTACCGGGAGGAAACACCATATATTTT

v_gene: TRBV25-1
j_gene: TRBJ2-1
abundance: -
d_gene: -
CDR3aa: CASSTDSSWNEQFF
CDR3nt: TGTGCCAGCAGTACGGACTCCTCATGGAATGAGCAGTTCTTC

v_gene: TRBV28
j_gene: TRBJ1-2
abundance: -
d_gene: TRBD1
CDR3aa: CASGRLTGDYGYTF
CDR3nt: TGTGCCAGCGGAAGGCTGACAGGGGACTATGGCTACACCTTC

v_gene: TRBV23-1
j_gene: TRBJ1-2
abundance: once
d_gene: -
CDR3aa: CASTQEGNNYGYTF
CDR3nt: TGCGCCAGCACTCAAGAGGGTAATAACTATGGCTACACCTTC

v_gene: TRBV29-1
j_gene: TRBJ1-2
abundance: -
d_gene: -
CDR3aa: CSVEGTVDYGYTF
CDR3nt: TGCAGCGTTGAAGGGACAGTCGACTATGGCTACACCTTC

v_gene: TRBV6-5
j_gene: TRBJ2-5
abundance: once
d_gene: TRBD2
CDR3aa: CASSYWRERETQYF
CDR3nt: TGTGCCAGCAGTTACTGGCGGGAGAGAGAGACCCAGTACTTC

v_gene: TRBV5-6
j_gene: TRBJ2-1
abundance: -
d_gene: TRBD1
CDR3aa: CASSFNGQGVYNEQFF
CDR3nt: TGTGCCAGCAGCTTTAACGGACAGGGGGTTTACAATGAGCAGTTCTTC

v_gene: TRBV9
j_gene: TRBJ1-3
abundance: -
d_gene: TRBD1
CDR3aa: CASSVGTGATGNTIYF
CDR3nt: TGTGCCAGCAGCGTAGGGACAGGGGCAACTGGAAACACCATATATTTT

v_gene: TRBV4-1
j_gene: TRBJ1-5
abundance: -
d_gene: -
CDR3aa: CASSQEGPPSIIQPQHF
CDR3nt: TGCGCCAGCAGCCAAGAAGGCCCCCCGAGTATAATTCAGCCCCAGCATTTT

v_gene: TRBV18
j_gene: TRBJ2-5
abundance: -
d_gene: -
CDR3aa: CASSPGTHQETQYF
CDR3nt: TGTGCCAGCTCACCAGGGACACACCAAGAGACCCAGTACTTC

v_gene: TRBV10-3
j_gene: TRBJ2-7
abundance: -
d_gene: -
CDR3aa: CAASTVSYEQYF
CDR3nt: TGTGCCGCTTCGACAGTCTCCTACGAGCAGTACTTC

v_gene: TRBV28
j_gene: TRBJ1-1
abundance: -
d_gene: -
CDR3aa: CASSLRQNTEAFF
CDR3nt: TGTGCCAGCAGTCTTCGACAGAACACTGAAGCTTTCTTT

v_gene: TRBV10-2
j_gene: TRBJ2-5
abundance: -
d_gene: TRBD2
CDR3aa: CASRASGNGETQYF
CDR3nt: TGCGCCAGCAGGGCTAGCGGGAACGGAGAGACCCAGTACTTC

v_gene: TRBV5-1
j_gene: TRBJ2-5
abundance: -
d_gene: -
CDR3aa: CASSSAAFEETQYF
CDR3nt: TGCGCCAGCAGCTCGGCTGCGTTTGAAGAGACCCAGTACTTC

v_gene: TRBV6-5
j_gene: TRBJ1-1
abundance: -
d_gene: TRBD1
CDR3aa: CASSTAGQGNTEAFF
CDR3nt: TGTGCCAGCAGTACAGCCGGACAGGGGAACACTGAAGCTTTCTTT